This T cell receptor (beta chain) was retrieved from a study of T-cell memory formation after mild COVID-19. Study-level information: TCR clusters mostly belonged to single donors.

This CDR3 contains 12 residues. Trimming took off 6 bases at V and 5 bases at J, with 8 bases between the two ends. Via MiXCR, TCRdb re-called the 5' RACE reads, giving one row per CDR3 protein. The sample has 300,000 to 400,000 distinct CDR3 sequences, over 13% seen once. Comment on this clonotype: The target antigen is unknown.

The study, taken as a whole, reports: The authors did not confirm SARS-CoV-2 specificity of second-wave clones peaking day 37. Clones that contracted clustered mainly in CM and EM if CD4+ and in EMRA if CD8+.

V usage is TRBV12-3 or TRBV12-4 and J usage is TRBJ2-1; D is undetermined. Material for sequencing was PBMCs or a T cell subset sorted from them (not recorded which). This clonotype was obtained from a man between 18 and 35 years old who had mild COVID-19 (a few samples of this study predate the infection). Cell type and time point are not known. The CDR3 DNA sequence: TGTGCCAGCAGCCCCGCCGACAATGAGCAGTTCTTC. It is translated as CASSPADNEQFF.